This TCR beta chain was profiled in a study of cytomegalovirus exposure and HLA in healthy donors. V was pared by 5 bases and J by 0 bases, with 8 bases between. The CDR3 length is 13 residues. Germline lookup yields CDR1 ENHRY and CDR2 SYGVKD. Study conclusions and caveats: Follow-up analysis found HLA locus-dependent TCR association rates, highest for DRB1 and lowest for HLA-C. Specific recognition of CMV antigens was confirmed in vitro for three chains (all CMV-associated). Excluded were some V segments that proved indistinguishable, including TRBV6-2 and TRBV6-3.

About this clone: Its specificity is unknown.

It was with 60 Vbeta and 13 Jbeta primers that the PCR ran. The protocol was immunoSEQ multiplex PCR, while the TCRdb copy is restricted to in-frame clones and leaves out a portion. The sample consists of 90,000 to 140,000 clones, under 85% of them appearing once. This clonotype originated in a woman in her forties in good health and CMV-seropositive. The sequenced material came from PBMCs. The V gene is TRBV10-3, the J gene TRBJ2-7; tentatively, D is TRBD1 (5 bases). CDR3 residues: CAISPTDSYEQYF. In DNA, the CDR3 is TGTGCCATCAGTCCGACAGACTCCTACGAGCAGTACTTC.